This T cell receptor beta chain comes out of a study of human T cells and chemical hapten exposure. In the study overall: For the roughly 26-week duration of the study, patients were given weekly doses of diphenylcyclopropenone on the scalp. Study-wide results and caveats: Alopecia affecting every donor means their immune response may not match healthy people's.

This clonotype was counted ten times or more. Its antigen is as yet unknown. V lost 1 base, J lost 4 bases, and 10 bases lay in between. Germline V gene data show CDR1 as SGHVS and CDR2 as FNYEAQ. The CDR3 totals 15 residues. TCRdb ran MiXCR on the RACE reads and lists one entry per CDR3 protein. The table shows about 190,000 distinct CDR3 sequences, with more than 20% occurring only once. The time point denotes: patch test 3, about 24 weeks after DPC sensitization. Regarding treatment: therapeutic diphenylcyclopropenone sensitization with weekly scalp DPC. The sequence came from a middle-aged woman with alopecia areata. Some clones in this sample may be carry-over from other donors' samples. The chain has TRBV7-6 and TRBJ2-2, with a tentative D call TRBD1 (6 bases). Sequencing used whole blood, obtained in connection with sensitization to the hapten diphenylcyclopropenone (DPC). The CDR3 spells CASSLGGRGTGELFF. In DNA, the CDR3 is TGTGCCAGCAGCTTAGGGGGGCGAGGCACCGGGGAGCTGTTTTTT.